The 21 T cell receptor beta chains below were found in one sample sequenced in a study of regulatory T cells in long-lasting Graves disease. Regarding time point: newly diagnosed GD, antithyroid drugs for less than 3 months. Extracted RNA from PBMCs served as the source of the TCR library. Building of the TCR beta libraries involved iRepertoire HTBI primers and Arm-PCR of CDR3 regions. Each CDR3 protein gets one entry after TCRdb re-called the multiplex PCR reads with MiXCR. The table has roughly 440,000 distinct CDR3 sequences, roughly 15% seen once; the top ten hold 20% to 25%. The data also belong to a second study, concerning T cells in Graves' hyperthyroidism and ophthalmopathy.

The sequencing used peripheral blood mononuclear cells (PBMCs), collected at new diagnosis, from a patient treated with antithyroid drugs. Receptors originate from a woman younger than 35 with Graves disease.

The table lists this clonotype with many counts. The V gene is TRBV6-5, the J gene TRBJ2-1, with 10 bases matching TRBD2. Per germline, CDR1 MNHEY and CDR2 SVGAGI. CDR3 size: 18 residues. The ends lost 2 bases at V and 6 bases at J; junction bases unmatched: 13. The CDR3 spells CASSYLAGVPLAGNEQFF. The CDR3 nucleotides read TGTGCCAGCAGTTACCTAGCGGGAGTCCCCCTCGCTGGCAATGAGCAGTTCTTC.

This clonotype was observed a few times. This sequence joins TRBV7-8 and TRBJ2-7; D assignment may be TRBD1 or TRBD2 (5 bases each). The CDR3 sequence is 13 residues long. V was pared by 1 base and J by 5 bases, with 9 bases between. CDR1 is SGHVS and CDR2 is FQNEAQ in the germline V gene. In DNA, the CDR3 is TGTGCCAGCAGCTTAGGGGACGTCAACGAGCAGTACTTC. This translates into CASSLGDVNEQYF.

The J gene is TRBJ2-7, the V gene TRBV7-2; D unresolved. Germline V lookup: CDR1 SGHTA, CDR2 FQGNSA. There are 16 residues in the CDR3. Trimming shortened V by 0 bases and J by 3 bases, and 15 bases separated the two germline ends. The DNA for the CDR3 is TGTGCCAGCAGCTTAGCCGGGTCCGGGCAGATCTACGAGCAGTACTTC. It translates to CASSLAGSGQIYEQYF.

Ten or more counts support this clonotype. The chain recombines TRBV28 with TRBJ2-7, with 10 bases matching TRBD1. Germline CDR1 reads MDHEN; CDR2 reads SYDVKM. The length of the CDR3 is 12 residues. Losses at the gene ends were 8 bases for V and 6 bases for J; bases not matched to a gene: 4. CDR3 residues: CASGTGAFEQYF. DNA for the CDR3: TGTGCCAGCGGGACAGGGGCTTTCGAGCAGTACTTC.

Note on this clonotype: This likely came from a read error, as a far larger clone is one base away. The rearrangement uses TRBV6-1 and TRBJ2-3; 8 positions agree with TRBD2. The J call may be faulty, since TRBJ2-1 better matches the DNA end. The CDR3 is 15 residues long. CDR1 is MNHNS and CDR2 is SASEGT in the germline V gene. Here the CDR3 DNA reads TGCACCAGCAGTGAGTCGGGAGGGGAATTGGATGAGCAGTTCTTC. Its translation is CTSSESGGELDEQFF.

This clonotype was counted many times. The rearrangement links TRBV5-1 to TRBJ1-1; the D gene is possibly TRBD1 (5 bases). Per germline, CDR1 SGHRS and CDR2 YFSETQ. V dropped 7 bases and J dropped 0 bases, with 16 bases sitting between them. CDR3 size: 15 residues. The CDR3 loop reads CASRGGQTMNTEAFF. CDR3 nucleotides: TGCGCCAGCCGGGGAGGACAAACTATGAACACTGAAGCTTTCTTT.

The CDR3 region has the DNA TGCGCCAGCAGCCCGGGACTAGCGAGAGGGGAAGAGACCCAGTACTTC. This translates into CASSPGLARGEETQYF. The chain combines TRBV5-1 with TRBJ2-5; 10 nucleotides agree with TRBD2. CDR1 and CDR2 from the germline V gene are SGHRS and YFSETQ. Losses at the gene ends were 4 bases for V and 3 bases for J; bases not matched to a gene: 9. The CDR3 runs to 16 residues.

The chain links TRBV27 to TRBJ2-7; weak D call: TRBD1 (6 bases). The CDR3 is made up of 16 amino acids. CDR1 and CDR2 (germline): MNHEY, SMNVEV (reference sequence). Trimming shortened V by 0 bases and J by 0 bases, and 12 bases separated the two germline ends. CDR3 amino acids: CASSLSGPGDSYEQYF. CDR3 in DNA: TGTGCCAGCAGTTTATCGGGGCCAGGGGACTCCTACGAGCAGTACTTC.

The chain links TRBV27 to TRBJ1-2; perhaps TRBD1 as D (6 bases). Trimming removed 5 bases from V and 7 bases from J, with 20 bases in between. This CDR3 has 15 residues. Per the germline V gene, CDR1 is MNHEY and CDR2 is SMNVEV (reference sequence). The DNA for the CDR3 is TGTGCCAGCAGTGAGAACAGGGTCGAGGAAGTTGGCTACACCTTC. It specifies CASSENRVEEVGYTF.

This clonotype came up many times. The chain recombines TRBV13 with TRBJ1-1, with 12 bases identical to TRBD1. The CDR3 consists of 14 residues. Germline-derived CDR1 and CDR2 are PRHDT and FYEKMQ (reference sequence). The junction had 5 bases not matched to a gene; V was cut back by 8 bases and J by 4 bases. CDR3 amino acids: CASPGQGASTEAFF. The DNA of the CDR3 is TGTGCCAGCCCGGGACAGGGGGCGAGCACTGAAGCTTTCTTT.

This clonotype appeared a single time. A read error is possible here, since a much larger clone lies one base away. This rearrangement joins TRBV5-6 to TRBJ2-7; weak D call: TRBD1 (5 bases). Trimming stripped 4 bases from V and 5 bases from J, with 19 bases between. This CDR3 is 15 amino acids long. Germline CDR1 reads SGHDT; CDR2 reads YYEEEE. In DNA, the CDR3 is TGTGCCAGCAGCATCACAGGACGTCACCTCCACGAGCAGTACTTC. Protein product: CASSITGRHLHEQYF.

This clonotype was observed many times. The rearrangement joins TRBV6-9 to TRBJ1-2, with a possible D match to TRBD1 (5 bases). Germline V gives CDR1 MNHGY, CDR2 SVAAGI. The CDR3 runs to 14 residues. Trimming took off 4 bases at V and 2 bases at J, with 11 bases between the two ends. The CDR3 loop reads CASSSGTSNYGYTF. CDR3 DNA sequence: TGTGCCAGCAGTTCCGGGACTTCAAACTATGGCTACACCTTC.

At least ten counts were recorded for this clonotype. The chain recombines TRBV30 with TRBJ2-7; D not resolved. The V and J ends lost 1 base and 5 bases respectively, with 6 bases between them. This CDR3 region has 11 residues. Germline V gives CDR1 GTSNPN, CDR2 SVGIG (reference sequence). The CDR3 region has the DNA TGTGCCTGGAGTGATTCCCACGAGCAGTACTTC. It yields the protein CAWSDSHEQYF.

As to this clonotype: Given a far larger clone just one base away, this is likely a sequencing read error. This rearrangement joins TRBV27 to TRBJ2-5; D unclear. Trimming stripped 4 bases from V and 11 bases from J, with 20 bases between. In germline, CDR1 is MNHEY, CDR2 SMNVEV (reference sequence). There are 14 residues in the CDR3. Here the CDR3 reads CASSSWGTYNEQYF. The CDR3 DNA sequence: TGTGCCAGCAGTTCGTGGGGAACCTACAATGAGCAGTACTTC.

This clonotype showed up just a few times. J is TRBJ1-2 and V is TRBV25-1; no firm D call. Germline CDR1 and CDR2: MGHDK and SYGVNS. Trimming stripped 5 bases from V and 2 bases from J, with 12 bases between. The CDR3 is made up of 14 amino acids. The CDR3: CASSTLEGNYGYTF. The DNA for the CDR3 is TGTGCCAGCAGTACCCTAGAAGGGAACTATGGCTACACCTTC.

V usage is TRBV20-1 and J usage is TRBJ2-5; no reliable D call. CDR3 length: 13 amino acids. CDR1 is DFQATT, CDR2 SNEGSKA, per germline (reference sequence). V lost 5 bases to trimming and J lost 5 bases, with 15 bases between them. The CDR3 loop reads CSARTNTVETQYF. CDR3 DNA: TGCAGTGCTCGTACTAACACCGTCGAGACCCAGTACTTC.

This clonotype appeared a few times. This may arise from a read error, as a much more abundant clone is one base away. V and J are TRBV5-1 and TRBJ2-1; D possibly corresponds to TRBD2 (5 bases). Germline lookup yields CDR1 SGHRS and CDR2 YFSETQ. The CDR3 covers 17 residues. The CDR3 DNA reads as TGCGCCAGCAGCTTGGATGGACTCGAGAGCTCCTACAATGAGCAGTCCTTC. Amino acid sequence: CASSLDGLESSYNEQSF. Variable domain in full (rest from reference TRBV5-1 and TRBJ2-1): KAGVTQTPRYLIKTRGQQVTLSCSPISGHRSVSWYQQTPGQGLQFLFEYFSETQRNKGNFPGRFSGRQFSNSRSEMNVSTLELGDSALYLCASSLDGLESSYNEQSFGPGTRLTVL.

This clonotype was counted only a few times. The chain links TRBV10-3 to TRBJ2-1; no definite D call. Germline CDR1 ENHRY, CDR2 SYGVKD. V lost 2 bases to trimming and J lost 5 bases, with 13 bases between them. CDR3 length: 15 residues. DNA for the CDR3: TGTGCCATCAGTGAGATTGAGGTGGGTCACAATGAGCAGTTCTTC. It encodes CAISEIEVGHNEQFF.

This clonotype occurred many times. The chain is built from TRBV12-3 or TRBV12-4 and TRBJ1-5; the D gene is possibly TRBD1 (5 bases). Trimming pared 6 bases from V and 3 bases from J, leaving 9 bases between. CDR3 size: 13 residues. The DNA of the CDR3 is TGTGCCAGCAGCCGACAGTTCAATCAGCCCCAGCATTTT. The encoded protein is CASSRQFNQPQHF.

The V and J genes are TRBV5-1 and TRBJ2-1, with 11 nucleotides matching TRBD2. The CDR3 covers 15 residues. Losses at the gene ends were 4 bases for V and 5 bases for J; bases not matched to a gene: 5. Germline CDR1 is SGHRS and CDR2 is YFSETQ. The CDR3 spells CASSQGTSGNNEQFF. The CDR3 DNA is TGCGCCAGCAGCCAAGGGACTAGCGGCAACAATGAGCAGTTCTTC. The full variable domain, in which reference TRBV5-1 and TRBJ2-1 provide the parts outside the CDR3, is KAGVTQTPRYLIKTRGQQVTLSCSPISGHRSVSWYQQTPGQGLQFLFEYFSETQRNKGNFPGRFSGRQFSNSRSEMNVSTLELGDSALYLCASSQGTSGNNEQFFGPGTRLTVL.

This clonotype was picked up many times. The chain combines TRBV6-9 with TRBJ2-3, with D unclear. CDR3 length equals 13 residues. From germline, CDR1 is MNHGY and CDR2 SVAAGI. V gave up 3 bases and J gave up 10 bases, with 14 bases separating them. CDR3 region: CASSYFELGPQYF. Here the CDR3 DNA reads TGTGCCAGCAGTTACTTCGAACTTGGGCCGCAGTATTTT.